This TCR beta chain was sequenced in a study of blood T cell repertoires in COVID-19 (dated by TCRdb to 2018 to 2020). Looking at the study overall: Collaborator samples came from the United States, Italy and Spain and covered acute and convalescent phases of COVID-19. The prospective study material was composed of cDNA or gDNA derived from T cells, B-cell-depleted T cells, or PBMCs. The dataset comprised deeply sampled blood TCRbeta repertoires from subjects exposed to, actively infected with, or recovered from COVID-19. The repertoires were released in a freely available public database meant as a resource for research on the immune response to SARS-CoV-2. Samples were obtained from the ongoing ImmuneRACE study (first 160 participants) and from 1,254 subjects provided by 6 global collaborators. The sample metadata nearly always contained a de-identified subject ID, COVID-19 status, age in years and sex. HLA class I and class II types, where available, came from metadata supplied by the sample provider rather than from assay-based typing. Here is what the overall study found, with its caveats: Clinical and demographic metadata were provided uncurated, with the amount varying by source and participant.

To note about this clone: Its antigen target is currently unknown. Qualities for individual bases were not recorded, and no much larger clone is one base off.

Participants in the prospective study were enrolled through a virtual design, were aged about 18 to 89 years, and lived in approximately 25 United States geographic areas. Cohort assignment in the prospective study relied on participant-reported clinical history from a screening survey and a study questionnaire. For ImmuneRACE Cohort 3, a participant was defined as recovered based on two consecutive negative NP/OP PCR tests, clearance by a healthcare professional, or resolution of symptoms. Mobile phlebotomists in the prospective study collected whole blood, serum and a nasopharyngeal or oropharyngeal swab from every participant. Over a roughly 2-month period, participants in the prospective study had the option of providing additional blood draws and questionnaires. Prospective study blood samples were shipped either frozen or at room temperature before DNA extraction. The germline V gene supplies CDR1 SNHLY and CDR2 FYNNEI. The CDR3 covers 14 residues, taking in both the cysteine and the phenylalanine. Here the CDR3 DNA is all that survives: 42 bases in frame from base 1. At the junction V is shortened by 4 bases and J by 5 bases, with 12 bases in between.

TCRbeta CDR3 regions were amplified from genomic DNA using the immunoSEQ Assay, a bias-controlled multiplex PCR. On the study's bioinformatics: Within the assay, amplification of reference gene primers was used to estimate how many nucleated cells each sample contained. To quantify the absolute abundance of each unique TCRbeta CDR3 rearrangement, sequence reads were collapsed and filtered. For each sample, productive Simpson clonality was calculated as the square root of Simpson's diversity index across productive rearrangements. Held by TCRdb, this immuneACCESS table contains in-frame sequences only and omits some clones. Under half of the omission traces to an unresolved V gene where checked; the cause of the rest is unknown. D and trimming were read from the DNA, whereas the V and J calls and clone size are those reported in that table. This sample has 250,000 to 400,000 clones in its table, and under 95% of those were observed once. Jointly, the top ten make up around 2.6% of the sample.

Sequencing input: PBMCs or T cells enriched from blood (not recorded which). The chain is made from TRBV2 and TRBJ1-5, with the D gene uncertain. The sequence was obtained from a man aged 55-75 years who had recovered from COVID-19. The nucleotide sequence reads as follows: TGTGCCAGCAGTGCCGGAGGTCTAGATCAGCCCCAGCATTTT. The translation is CASSAGGLDQPQHF.